The 32 T cell receptor beta chains reported below all come from one sample, sequenced in a study of tissue T cells after allogeneic stem cell transplantation. Sequencing was performed with immunoSEQ multiplex PCR; in TCRdb, only in-frame clones are kept and a portion is missing. The table has about 11,000 clones, around two fifths seen once. Time point specified: mouse harvest day 7 after allogeneic transplant. Each mouse received 10^7 T-cell-depleted marrow cells plus 10^6 splenic CD5+ T cells by tail vein. Sequenced: skin. These receptor sequences come from a female BALB/c mouse given C57BL/6 T cells with graft-versus-host disease after an allogeneic hematopoietic cell transplant.

As for this clone: The gene names given are mouse names. The read finishes 1 residue shy of the CDR3 end, and the germline J gene is used to complete it. The chain recombines TRBV31 with TRBJ2-1, with 9 bases lining up with TRBD2. The V gene end was trimmed by 5 bases and the J gene end by 1 base; junction bases not matched to a gene: 3. The CDR3 is 14 residues long. CDR1 is GKSSPN and CDR2 is SITVG in the germline V gene. The CDR3 loop reads CAWEDWGNYAEQFF. CDR3 DNA (partial): TGTGCCTGGGAAGACTGGGGGAACTATGCTGAGCAGTTC.

Comments on this clone: Gene labels here are mouse ones. The read ends 1 residue before the CDR3 terminus; that terminus is restored from the germline J gene. The chain couples TRBV24 to TRBJ1-1; 10 bases line up with TRBD1. After removal of 0 bases from V and 6 bases from J, the junction contained 7 bases not matched to a gene. Germline lookup yields CDR1 KGHTA and CDR2 FRNEEI. There are 16 residues in the CDR3. The covered CDR3 bases are TGTGCCAGCAGTCTGTATCGGGACAGGGGAAACCCAGAAGTCTTC. Protein: CASSLYRDRGNPEVF. The whole CDR3 protein is CASSLYRDRGNPEVFF.

Regarding this clone: Gene names and germline refer to mouse. The sequenced fragment ends 1 residue before the CDR3 boundary, so the rest is inferred from the germline J gene. The V gene is TRBV5, the J gene TRBJ2-2; 7 bases line up with TRBD1. Germline loops: CDR1 LGHNA, CDR2 YNLKQL (reference sequence). The CDR3 covers 15 residues. V lost 2 bases and J lost 0; bases outside the gene matches: 0. CDR3 protein: CASSQQGANTGQLYF. The covered CDR3 bases are TGTGCCAGCAGCCAACAGGGGGCAAACACCGGGCAGCTCTAC.

As concerns this clone: The germline and genes are mouse ones. Coverage ceases 1 residue before the CDR3 finishes, and the germline J gene fills in the end. V gene TRBV26 combines with J gene TRBJ2-4; D uncertain. With 4 bases removed from V and 0 bases from J, the gap between germline ends came to 11 bases. Germline values: CDR1 KGHPV, CDR2 FQNQEV (reference sequence). The CDR3 sequence is 15 residues long. The CDR3 spells CASSPHPTSQNTLYF. The DNA read from the CDR3 is TGTGCCAGCAGTCCGCACCCCACTAGTCAAAACACCTTGTAC. The full variable domain, rest sourced from reference TRBV26 and TRBJ2-4, is NSKVIQTPRYLVKGQGQKAKMRCIPEKGHPVVFWYQQNKNNEFKFLINFQNQEVLQQIDMTEKRFSAECPSNSPCSLEIQSSEAGDSALYLCASSPHPTSQNTLYFGAGTRLSVL.

Notes on this clone: The gene symbols are mouse symbols. The read halts 1 residue ahead of the CDR3 end, with the missing end drawn from the germline J gene. This specimen includes other DNA sequences encoding the same CDR3. This chain uses TRBV3 with TRBJ2-7, with TRBD2 matching over 11 bases. CDR3 size: 14 residues. CDR1 is SNHLY, CDR2 FYNGKV, per germline (reference sequence). V shed 5 bases, J shed 4 bases, and the junction held 4 bases outside the gene matches. CDR3: CASSPRTGGYEQYF. The part of the CDR3 DNA that was read is TGTGCCAGCAGCCCGCGGACTGGGGGGTATGAACAGTAC.

Points on this clone: The genes and germline here are from mouse. Read coverage stops 1 residue before the CDR3 terminus; the germline J gene supplies the remainder. Other DNA variants within this sample encode the same CDR3. The V and J genes are TRBV15 and TRBJ2-7, with D perhaps being TRBD1 or TRBD2 (5 bases each). CDR3 size: 12 residues. Germline CDR1 is SGHND and CDR2 is FRSKSL. V was shortened by 3 bases and J by 4 bases, with 7 bases between the two germline ends. The CDR3 DNA, read in part, is TGTGCCAGCAGTTTGGGGCAGTATGAACAGTAC. This sequence encodes CASSLGQYEQY. The entire CDR3 reads CASSLGQYEQYF.

This clone has a handful of counts. All gene names here are mouse names. The read ends 1 residue before the CDR3 terminus; that terminus is restored from the germline J gene. The J gene is TRBJ2-7, the V gene TRBV26; 10 nucleotides match TRBD1. The germline gives CDR1 KGHPV, CDR2 FQNQEV (reference sequence). V lost 6 bases to trimming and J lost 3 bases; unmatched junction nucleotides: 5. This CDR3 has 14 amino acids. CDR3 sequence reads: CASRTGTGVYEQYF. Partial CDR3 DNA: TGTGCCAGCAGAACCGGGACAGGGGTCTATGAACAGTAC.

As for this clone: These gene names are mouse names. Read data end 1 residue before the CDR3 end; the end is taken from the germline J gene. The genes are TRBV20 and TRBJ2-2; possible D gene TRBD1, 6 bases. Germline lookup yields CDR1 GFQATS and CDR2 STVNSAI. Trimming pared 0 bases from V and 3 bases from J, leaving 14 bases between. The CDR3 runs 16 residues. The covered CDR3 bases are TGTGGTGCTAGGGAAAGGCAGGGGAGGGACACCGGGCAGCTCTAC. The encoded protein is CGARERQGRDTGQLY. The complete CDR3 reads CGARERQGRDTGQLYF.

A few counts support this clone. Gene names denote mouse genes. The CDR3 end lies 1 residue beyond the end of the read and is filled in from the germline J gene. The chain employs TRBV23 and TRBJ2-5; TRBD1, the table's D call, was not compared with the DNA. The germline V gene has CDR1 KGHTA and CDR2 FQNQQP. The CDR3 is made up of 15 amino acids. The CDR3 sequence is CSSSASGSNQDTQYF. The sequenced part of the CDR3 DNA is TGCTCCAGCAGTGCGTCAGGGTCTAACCAAGACACCCAGTAC.

Details on this clone: Genes and germline are mouse. The CDR3 sequence: CASSIGINQDTQYF. The CDR3 bases that were read are TGTGCCAGCAGTATAGGAATTAACCAAGACACCCAGTAC. The genes are TRBV19 and TRBJ2-5, with D unclear. The CDR3 end lies 1 residue beyond the end of the read and is filled in from the germline J gene. The CDR3 totals 14 residues. The germline V gene encodes CDR1 FNHDT and CDR2 SITEND (reference sequence). Trimming stripped 0 bases from V and 0 bases from J, with 5 bases between.

Comment on this clone: Gene names refer to mouse genes. The CDR3 sequence: CASSRDWGSAETLYF. CDR3 bases read: TGTGCCAGCAGCCGGGACTGGGGGAGTGCAGAAACGCTGTAT. The chain carries TRBV13-1 and TRBJ2-3; 11 bases match TRBD2. The read terminates 1 residue ahead of where the CDR3 ends, so the germline J gene completes it. This CDR3 is 15 amino acids long. The V segment lost 5 bases and the J segment 0 bases; nucleotides outside the gene matches: 2. The germline gives CDR1 NSHNY, CDR2 SYGAGN.

On this clone itself: The listed genes are named as in mouse. The CDR3 end is not reached by the read, which stops 1 residue before it; the germline J gene fills it in. The sample has other DNA sequences that encode this CDR3 too. The chain combines TRBV23 with TRBJ2-4; no check of the table's D call, TRBD2, against the DNA was made. The CDR3 consists of 14 residues. The V gene's germline CDR1 is KGHTA and CDR2 FQNQQP. The CDR3 loop reads CSSSQDWGKNTLYF. Incomplete CDR3 DNA: TGCTCCAGCAGTCAGGACTGGGGGAAAAACACCTTGTAC.

For this clone: Genes and germline come from the mouse. The read ends 1 residue early relative to the CDR3; the germline J gene fills the gap. The chain links TRBV3 to TRBJ2-1; perhaps TRBD1 as D (6 bases). CDR1 and CDR2 from the germline V gene are SNHLY and FYNGKV (reference sequence). Between the trimmed V and J ends, which lost 4 bases and 0 bases, there was a span of 7 bases. This CDR3 is 14 amino acids long. The CDR3 here is CASSSGVNYAEQFF. The sequenced part of the CDR3 DNA is TGTGCCAGCAGCTCAGGGGTTAACTATGCTGAGCAGTTC.

By proportion, this clone is medium-sized (0.01 to 0.1%). Gene names are mouse gene names. Read coverage stops 1 residue before the CDR3 terminus; the germline J gene supplies the remainder. The J gene is TRBJ2-1, the V gene TRBV19; TRBD2 agrees at 8 bases. The CDR3 consists of 14 residues. V was pared by 2 bases and J by 7 bases, with 5 bases of the junction left unmatched. Germline values: CDR1 FNHDT, CDR2 SITEND (reference sequence). CDR3 sequence reads: CASSMGGAGAEQFF. The CDR3 bases that were read are TGTGCCAGCAGTATGGGGGGGGCGGGCGCTGAGCAGTTC.

Note on this clone: Any gene name here is a mouse gene name. Sequencing ends 1 residue short of the CDR3 end; the germline J gene provides the rest. This chain links TRBV12-2 with TRBJ2-5; TRBD2 agrees at 11 bases. Per the germline V gene, CDR1 is SGHLS and CDR2 is HYDKME. Trimming cost V 2 bases and J 2 bases; bases outside gene matches: 8. The CDR3 has 17 amino acids. Here the CDR3 reads CASSRHWGGAGQDTQYF. Incomplete CDR3 DNA: TGTGCCAGCTCTCGTCACTGGGGGGGCGCGGGCCAAGACACCCAGTAC.

As for this clone: Germline and genes: mouse. From the germline J gene comes the end of the CDR3, since the read stops 1 residue before it. Other DNA sequences in the same sample also yield this CDR3. The rearrangement links TRBV3 to TRBJ2-7; 10 bases are a match to TRBD2. V shed 5 bases, J shed 3 bases, and the junction held 1 base outside the gene matches. The V gene's germline CDR1 is SNHLY and CDR2 FYNGKV (reference sequence). There are 13 residues in the CDR3. Partial CDR3 DNA: TGTGCCAGCAGCCGGACTGGGGGCTATGAACAGTAC. As protein: CASSRTGGYEQY. The CDR3 reads in full as CASSRTGGYEQYF. Together with reference TRBV3 and TRBJ2-7, the CDR3 gives the full variable domain: GPKVLQIPSHQIIDMGQMVTLNCDPVSNHLYFYWYKQILGQQMEFLVNFYNGKVMEKSKLFKDQFSVERPDGSYFTLKIQPTALEDSAVYFCASSRTGGYEQYFGPGTRLTVL.

Concerning this clone: One base away lies a much larger clone, so this may be a sequencing read error. Mouse gene names apply. Read coverage stops 1 residue before the CDR3 terminus; the germline J gene supplies the remainder. This CDR3 is also generated by other DNA sequences in the sample. V is TRBV26 and J is TRBJ2-2; TRBD1 matches at 11 bases. Germline CDR1 KGHPV, CDR2 FQNQEV (reference sequence). The CDR3 consists of 15 residues. V lost 4 bases to trimming and J lost 2 bases; unmatched junction nucleotides: 0. CDR3 loop: CASSRDRGNTGQLYF. The DNA read from the CDR3 is TGTGCCAGCAGTCGGGACAGGGGGAACACCGGGCAGCTCTAC.

Turning to this clone: Mouse gene names and germline throughout. The read terminates 1 residue before the CDR3 end, so the remaining end is supplied by the germline J gene. The rearrangement joins TRBV13-2 to TRBJ2-5; 8 nucleotides agree with TRBD2. Looked up from germline, CDR1 is NNHNN and CDR2 is SYGAGS (reference sequence). The CDR3 is made up of 14 amino acids. With V trimmed by 2 bases and J by 2 bases, 1 base remained unmatched. CDR3 sequence: CASGDWGAQDTQYF. The sequenced CDR3 bases are TGTGCCAGCGGTGACTGGGGGGCCCAAGACACCCAGTAC.

To note about this clone: Here the gene names and germline are mouse. The read stops 1 residue short of the end of the CDR3; the missing end is completed from the germline J gene. This sequence joins TRBV3 and TRBJ1-4; no firm D call. The V and J ends lost 3 bases and 4 bases respectively, with 0 bases between them. This CDR3 has 11 amino acids. The germline CDR1 and CDR2 sequences are SNHLY and FYNGKV (reference sequence). Here the CDR3 reads CASSFNERLFF. The covered CDR3 bases are TGTGCCAGCAGCTTCAACGAAAGATTATTT.

As to this clone: All gene names here are mouse names. The sequence runs out 1 residue before the end of the CDR3; the remainder is reconstructed from the germline J gene. The chain recombines TRBV16 with TRBJ1-1; a possible D gene is TRBD1 (6 bases). This CDR3 has 13 residues. Germline lookup yields CDR1 SGHSA and CDR2 FRNQAP. The V end lost 5 bases, the J end lost 2 bases, and 9 bases lay between the germline ends. The CDR3: CASSRDINTEVFF. Incomplete CDR3 DNA: TGTGCAAGCAGCCGGGACATCAACACAGAAGTCTTC.

A remark on this clone: Mouse gene names and germline throughout. CDR3 region: CASSQSEGDQDTQYF. The sequenced part of the CDR3 DNA is TGTGCTAGCAGTCAATCGGAGGGGGACCAAGACACCCAGTAC. V is TRBV21 and J is TRBJ2-5; weak D call: TRBD1 (6 bases). The CDR3 end falls 1 residue outside the read, so it is completed with the germline J gene. TRBV21 is given ORF status, its function remaining uncertain. With 0 bases removed from V and 1 base from J, the gap between germline ends came to 8 bases. The CDR3 length is 15 residues.

This clone rates as medium-sized. Gene names and germline refer to mouse. With the read ending 1 residue before the CDR3 end, the germline J gene is used to fill in that end. The V gene is TRBV31, the J gene TRBJ2-1; possibly TRBD1 for D (5 bases). Trimming removed 3 bases from V and 3 bases from J, with 9 bases in between. Per the germline V gene, CDR1 is GKSSPN and CDR2 is SITVG. CDR3 length: 13 residues. The sequenced CDR3 bases are TGTGCCTGGAGACAGGTTATCTATGCTGAGCAGTTC. Amino acid sequence: CAWRQVIYAEQF. The CDR3 in its entirety is CAWRQVIYAEQFF.

Concerning this clone itself: The listed genes are named as in mouse. The read terminates 1 residue before the CDR3 end, so the remaining end is supplied by the germline J gene. The V and J genes are TRBV26 and TRBJ2-3; a weak D match, TRBD1 (6 bases). Trimming cost V 9 bases and J 3 bases, with 7 bases left between them. This CDR3 comprises 11 residues. Germline CDR1 and CDR2: KGHPV and FQNQEV (reference sequence). CDR3 DNA, as far as it was read: TGTGCCAGGGACAGAGCAGAAACGCTGTAT. It specifies CARDRAETLY. The full CDR3 sequence reads CARDRAETLYF. Supplemented by reference TRBV26 and TRBJ2-3, the full variable domain reads NSKVIQTPRYLVKGQGQKAKMRCIPEKGHPVVFWYQQNKNNEFKFLINFQNQEVLQQIDMTEKRFSAECPSNSPCSLEIQSSEAGDSALYLCARDRAETLYFGSGTRLTVL.

This clone appeared a few times. Here the gene names and germline are mouse. The DNA ends 1 residue before the CDR3 does, and the rest of the CDR3 is filled in from the germline J gene. The genes are TRBV3 and TRBJ2-1; TRBD2 matches at 9 bases. The length of the CDR3 is 14 residues. Losses at the gene ends were 3 bases for V and 4 bases for J; bases not matched to a gene: 1. The germline gives CDR1 SNHLY, CDR2 FYNGKV (reference sequence). Here the CDR3 reads CASSFWGGYAEQFF. The sequenced part of the CDR3 DNA is TGTGCCAGCAGCTTCTGGGGGGGTTATGCTGAGCAGTTC.

Remarks on this clone: Gene names are mouse gene names. The CDR3 sequence: CASSLVNSGNTLYF. The DNA read from the CDR3 is TGTGCCAGCAGTCTGGTCAATTCTGGAAATACGCTCTAT. V is TRBV26 and J is TRBJ1-3; no clear D gene. The CDR3 extends 1 residue past the end of the read, so its final part is completed from the germline J gene. The CDR3 has 14 amino acids. Germline CDR1 and CDR2: KGHPV and FQNQEV (reference sequence). Trimming shortened V by 2 bases and J by 0 bases, and 5 bases separated the two germline ends.

In its sample, this clone is medium-sized. The germline and genes are mouse ones. Coverage ceases 1 residue before the CDR3 finishes, and the germline J gene fills in the end. V is TRBV23 and J is TRBJ1-2. The CDR3 contains 12 residues. CDR1 is KGHTA, CDR2 FQNQQP, per germline. The CDR3 protein is CSSRQSNSDYTF. The covered CDR3 bases are TGCTCCAGCAGACAATCAAACTCCGACTACACC. The full variable domain, completed using reference TRBV23 and TRBJ1-2, is DAAVTQKPRYLIKMKGQEAEMKCIPEKGHTAVFWYQQKQSKELKFLIYFQNQQPLDQIDMVKERFSAVCPSSSLCSLGIRTCEAEDSALYLCSSRQSNSDYTFGSGTRLLVI.

About this clone itself: The gene names given are mouse names. CDR3 DNA (partial): TGTGCCAGCAGTGATGCACAGGGGAGTGCAGAAACGCTGTAT. This gives the protein CASSDAQGSAETLY. The entire CDR3 reads CASSDAQGSAETLYF. The chain has TRBV13-3 and TRBJ2-3, with 7 bases that match TRBD1. The read ends 1 residue shy of where the CDR3 ends; the end is completed using the germline J gene. CDR1 and CDR2 from the germline V gene are NNHDY and SYVADS. The CDR3 consists of 15 residues. The V gene end was trimmed by 0 bases and the J gene end by 0 bases; junction bases not matched to a gene: 1.

On this clone itself: Mouse names are used for the genes. The read comes to an end 1 residue before the CDR3 does, leaving the germline J gene to fill in the end. The chain is built from TRBV23 and TRBJ2-4; TRBD1, the table's D call, lacks a check against the DNA. The CDR3 has 14 residues. The germline V gene encodes CDR1 KGHTA and CDR2 FQNQQP. The covered CDR3 bases are TGCTCCAGCAGTCAAGACAATAGTCAAAACACCTTGTAC. Its translation: CSSSQDNSQNTLY. The entire CDR3 protein reads CSSSQDNSQNTLYF.

This clone was counted a few times. Gene names are mouse gene names. The CDR3 end falls 1 residue outside the read, so it is completed with the germline J gene. V usage is TRBV20 and J usage is TRBJ1-3, with 7 bases aligning to TRBD1. Germline assignment: CDR1 GFQATS and CDR2 STVNSAI. Trimming removed 1 base from V and 0 bases from J; junction bases left unmatched: 0. CDR3 size: 14 residues. CDR3 bases read: TGTGGTGCTAGGGGACAGGGTTCTGGAAATACGCTCTAT. The encoded protein is CGARGQGSGNTLY. In full, the CDR3 is CGARGQGSGNTLYF.

This clone was observed a handful of times. Gene names follow the mouse nomenclature. Read data end 1 residue before the CDR3 end; the end is taken from the germline J gene. The chain employs TRBV3 and TRBJ1-5; D remains ambiguous. This CDR3 comprises 12 residues. Germline CDR1 is SNHLY and CDR2 is FYNGKV (reference sequence). Trimming left V 6 bases short and J 3 bases short, with 6 bases between. The CDR3 DNA, read in part, is TGTGCCAGCAGTTCAGTCAACCAGGCTCCGCTT. Protein: CASSSVNQAPL. The CDR3 as a whole reads CASSSVNQAPLF.

Of note for this clone: Any gene name here is a mouse gene name. Read data end 1 residue before the CDR3 end; the end is taken from the germline J gene. Other DNA sequences of this sample code for an identical CDR3. V and J are TRBV16 and TRBJ2-5; 10 positions match TRBD1. The CDR3 covers 13 residues. The ends lost 4 bases at V and 5 bases at J; junction bases unmatched: 0. Germline lookup yields CDR1 SGHSA and CDR2 FRNQAP. The CDR3 spells CASSWTGGDTQYF. Incomplete CDR3 DNA: TGTGCAAGCAGCTGGACAGGGGGAGACACCCAGTAC.

This clone has more than one count but fewer than ten. The listed genes are named as in mouse. The CDR3 end is not reached by the read, which stops 1 residue before it; the germline J gene fills it in. V is TRBV1 and J is TRBJ2-7; 12 bases are a match to TRBD2. Per germline, CDR1 NSQYPW and CDR2 LRSPGD (reference sequence). The CDR3 length is 14 residues. J gave up 5 bases and V 3 bases, and 2 bases lay outside the gene matches. CDR3 sequence reads: CTCSARDWGDEQYF. CDR3 bases read: TGCACCTGCAGTGCCCGGGACTGGGGGGATGAACAGTAC.